What follows are 18 T cell receptor beta chains derived from one specimen sequenced in a study of CD8 T cells in ankylosing spondylitis (dated by TCRdb to 2017 to 2019). These receptors are not linked to any known antigen. Here is what the overall study found, with its caveats: Blood from ankylosing spondylitis patients appeared to be characterized by a TCR beta motif composed of eight highly homologous amino acid variants.

Library prep was done by 5' RACE. TCRdb records Illumina HiSeq 2500 as the sequencer. TCRdb cleaned the public reads at Q25 with fastp, built clones with MiXCR and kept in-frame beta chains. CDR3 protein sequences are deduplicated, and each keeps its most common genes and DNA. A total of approximately 520,000 distinct CDR3 sequences appear in this sample, roughly 5.3% of them only once. The top ten clonotypes cover around 3.4% of the sample. Sequencing was carried out using blood, either unsorted or a sorted T cell fraction (not recorded which). These receptors originate from a male donor with ankylosing spondylitis.

This clonotype was seen many times. The chain joins TRBV10-3 to TRBJ1-3, with D tentatively TRBD1 (6 bases). This CDR3 comprises 14 residues. V lost 3 bases and J lost 7, with 13 bases in between. The germline V gene encodes CDR1 ENHRY and CDR2 SYGVKD. The CDR3 is CAISEDRNTNTIYF. The CDR3, as DNA: TGTGCCATCAGTGAAGACAGGAATACTAACACCATATATTTT.

This clonotype has at least ten counts. The chain carries TRBV29-1 and TRBJ2-7; 7 bases map to TRBD1. V gave up 4 bases and J gave up 3 bases; unmatched junction bases: 18. The CDR3 contains 17 residues. The V gene's germline CDR1 is SQVTM and CDR2 ANQGSEA. CDR3 region: CSVALLRGIRPYYEQYF. The CDR3 nucleotides are TGCAGCGTTGCCCTTCTCAGGGGGATACGACCCTACTACGAGCAGTACTTC.

J is TRBJ2-1 and V is TRBV27; TRBD2 matches at 9 bases. CDR3 size: 14 residues. CDR1 and CDR2 from the germline V gene are MNHEY and SMNVEV (reference sequence). Trimming removed 5 bases from V and 8 bases from J; junction bases left unmatched: 7. The CDR3 nucleotides are TGTGCCAGCAGTGGACTAGCGTTACAATATGAGCAGTTCTTC. Its translation: CASSGLALQYEQFF.

About this clonotype: This may arise from a read error, as a much more abundant clone is one base away. The J gene is TRBJ2-1, the V gene TRBV29-1; 11 nucleotides line up with TRBD2. Unmatched junction bases numbered 15, after V lost 5 bases and J lost 12 bases. The germline CDR1 and CDR2 sequences are SQVTM and ANQGSEA. CDR3 length: 15 residues. The CDR3 sequence: CSVKAPIAGGPPQFF. CDR3 sequence (DNA): TGCAGCGTTAAAGCCCCAATAGCGGGAGGGCCCCCGCAGTTCTTC.

This clonotype was counted at least ten times. The chain recombines TRBV6-5 with TRBJ2-1, with D tentatively TRBD2 (6 bases). The CDR3 covers 15 residues. V shed 4 bases and J shed 8 bases, with 18 bases lying between them. The germline gives CDR1 MNHEY, CDR2 SVGAGI. CDR3 nucleotides: TGTGCCAGCAGTTTCTATAGGGAGGTCGGGGATGAGCAGTTCTTC. Encoded protein: CASSFYREVGDEQFF.

This clonotype was observed many times. This sequence joins TRBV7-2 and TRBJ1-6; D ambiguous. The length of the CDR3 is 13 residues. V was pared by 2 bases and J by 7 bases, with 6 bases between. In germline, CDR1 is SGHTA, CDR2 FQGNSA. The CDR3 DNA sequence: TGTGCCAGCAGCTTAACTGGGAATTCACCCCTCCACTTT. Its protein is CASSLTGNSPLHF.

This clonotype was seen at least ten times. The J gene is TRBJ1-4, the V gene TRBV4-3; 9 bases are shared with TRBD1. The CDR3 extends over 16 amino acids. V lost 1 base and J lost 10; bases outside the gene matches: 10. Germline assignment: CDR1 LGHNA and CDR2 YSLEER. This chain's CDR3 is CASSQAKQGAWGKLFF. The CDR3 nucleotides are TGCGCCAGCAGCCAAGCAAAACAGGGGGCATGGGGAAAACTGTTTTTT.

In this sample, this clonotype turned up many times. The chain is built from TRBV4-2 and TRBJ1-6; D is unclear. Germline CDR1 reads LGHNA; CDR2 reads YNFKEQ. V dropped 3 bases and J dropped 14 bases, with 20 bases sitting between them. The CDR3 covers 15 residues. The CDR3 DNA sequence: TGTGCCAGCAGCCACGACGCCACTATGGCAGGATCCCTCCACTTT. This gives the protein CASSHDATMAGSLHF.

In this sample, this clonotype turned up many times. This chain connects TRBV7-2 to TRBJ1-4, with 10 positions matching TRBD1. V shed 3 bases, J shed 8 bases, and the junction held 3 bases outside the gene matches. In germline, CDR1 is SGHTA, CDR2 FQGNSA. This CDR3 region has 14 residues. The CDR3 region has the DNA TGTGCCAGCAGCTTCGGACAGGGGGGAGAAAAACTGTTTTTT. This translates into CASSFGQGGEKLFF.

The chain links TRBV3-1 to TRBJ2-2; TRBD1 might be the D (5 bases). Trimming left V 4 bases short and J 5 bases short, with 14 bases between. Germline V CDR1 and CDR2: LGHDT, YNNKEL (reference sequence). CDR3 length equals 15 residues. CDR3 sequence (DNA): TGTGCCAGCAGCCGACTTTTAGCAGGGACCGGGGAGCTGTTTTTT. Its protein is CASSRLLAGTGELFF. Full variable domain (missing parts from reference TRBV3-1 and TRBJ2-2): DTAVSQTPKYLVTQMGNDKSIKCEQNLGHDTMYWYKQDSKKFLKIMFSYNNKELIINETVPNRFSPKSPDKAHLNLHINSLELGDSAVYFCASSRLLAGTGELFFGEGSRLTVL.

This clonotype came up many times. V and J are TRBV29-1 and TRBJ1-1; D not resolved. V was cut by 2 bases and J by 0 bases, with 4 bases left in between. The length of the CDR3 is 12 residues. Looked up from germline, CDR1 is SQVTM and CDR2 is ANQGSEA. The CDR3 DNA reads TGCAGCGTTGAATGGGTGAACACTGAAGCTTTCTTT. Its translation: CSVEWVNTEAFF.

CDR3 coding DNA: TGTGCCAGCAGCTTAGATTTGGTATCTGGGGCCAACGTCCTGACTTTC. This encodes CASSLDLVSGANVLTF. The chain couples TRBV11-2 to TRBJ2-6; no reliable D call. This CDR3 is built from 16 residues. Deletions cut 0 bases from V and 1 base from J, with 7 bases between. Germline lookup yields CDR1 SGHAT and CDR2 FQNNGV.

This clonotype was counted ten times or more. This chain connects TRBV10-2 to TRBJ2-7; maybe TRBD1 (5 bases). Germline V gives CDR1 WSHSY, CDR2 SAAADI. This CDR3 spans 14 amino acids. V lost 6 bases and J 2 bases, leaving 14 bases between the germline ends. In nucleotides, the CDR3 is TGCGCCAGCAGAAACCAGGGTCTAGCCTACGAGCAGTACTTC. Amino acids: CASRNQGLAYEQYF.

The chain is built from TRBV4-2 and TRBJ2-6; possibly TRBD1 or TRBD2 for D (6 bases each). The CDR3 loop spans 17 amino acids. V lost 4 bases and J lost 3, with 16 bases in between. Germline CDR1 and CDR2: LGHNA and YNFKEQ. CDR3: CASSRPWGAGGANVLTF. In DNA, the CDR3 is TGTGCCAGCAGCCGACCTTGGGGGGCAGGTGGGGCCAACGTCCTGACTTTC.

This clonotype was seen many times. V gene TRBV29-1 combines with J gene TRBJ1-5, with D uncertain. In germline, CDR1 is SQVTM, CDR2 ANQGSEA. This CDR3 contains 13 residues. Trimming shortened V by 2 bases and J by 0 bases, and 5 bases separated the two germline ends. The CDR3 nucleotides are TGCAGCGTTGAAACTGATAGCAATCAGCCCCAGCATTTT. Amino acids: CSVETDSNQPQHF. Supplemented by reference TRBV29-1 and TRBJ1-5, the full variable domain reads SAVISQKPSRDICQRGTSLTIQCQVDSQVTMMFWYRQQPGQSLTLIATANQGSEATYESGFVIDKFPISRPNLTFSTLTVSNMSPEDSSIYLCSVETDSNQPQHFGDGTRLSIL.

This clonotype was counted at least ten times. The J gene is TRBJ1-2, the V gene TRBV20-1; D call uncertain. The V end lost 1 base, the J end lost 4 bases, and 10 bases lay between the germline ends. CDR1 DFQATT and CDR2 SNEGSKA come from the germline V gene (reference sequence). This CDR3 contains 13 residues. CDR3 loop: CSARGTDFYGYTF. The CDR3 region has the DNA TGCAGTGCTAGAGGGACTGACTTCTATGGCTACACCTTC.

The chain recombines TRBV2 with TRBJ1-1; TRBD1 aligns across 9 bases. There are 16 residues in the CDR3. V was clipped by 6 bases and J by 2 bases; unmatched bases: 10. Germline CDR1 and CDR2: SNHLY and FYNNEI. The CDR3 coding sequence is TGTGCCAGCAGGGAAAGACAGGGGGTCTTCAACACTGAAGCTTTCTTT. Translating it yields CASRERQGVFNTEAFF. Based on the CDR3 plus reference TRBV2 and TRBJ1-1, the full variable domain is EPEVTQTPSHQVTQMGQEVILRCVPISNHLYFYWYRQILGQKVEFLVSFYNNEISEKSEIFDDQFSVERPDGSNFTLKIRSTKLEDSAMYFCASRERQGVFNTEAFFGQGTRLTVV.

This clonotype was found many times. The chain employs TRBV5-1 and TRBJ2-1, with D unresolved. The V and J ends lost 7 bases and 9 bases respectively, with 17 bases between them. CDR3 size: 13 residues. Germline assignment: CDR1 SGHRS and CDR2 YFSETQ. DNA for the CDR3: TGCGCCAGCCGAGATAACAACAATCGTGAGCAGTTCTTC. Amino acid sequence: CASRDNNNREQFF. The entire variable domain, with the rest obtained from reference TRBV5-1 and TRBJ2-1, is as follows: KAGVTQTPRYLIKTRGQQVTLSCSPISGHRSVSWYQQTPGQGLQFLFEYFSETQRNKGNFPGRFSGRQFSNSRSEMNVSTLELGDSALYLCASRDNNNREQFFGPGTRLTVL.